The 16 T cell receptor beta chains below all came from one sample that was sequenced in a study of identifying expanded T cells in peripheral blood. Profiling relied on immunoSEQ multiplex PCR, and the TCRdb table lists in-frame clones only, not all of them. Among some 95,000 clones listed, over 75% were seen once. The sample consisted of blood. These receptors all come from a person between 18 and 70 years old in good health.

The chain has TRBV10-3 and TRBJ1-1; 7 bases fit TRBD1. The ends lost 3 bases at V and 4 bases at J; junction bases unmatched: 11. CDR1 and CDR2 (germline): ENHRY, SYGVKD. CDR3 length equals 16 residues. In nucleotides, the CDR3 is TGTGCCATCAGTGATTCGGCTGACAGGGTATCCACTGAAGCTTTCTTT. This codes for CAISDSADRVSTEAFF.

V and J are TRBV7-3 and TRBJ2-7; TRBD1 is a possible D gene (6 bases). CDR3 length equals 14 residues. Per germline, CDR1 SGHTA and CDR2 FQGTGA. Trimming removed 0 bases at V and 5 bases at J, with 11 bases between. The CDR3 is CASSLTTGNDEQYF. CDR3 in DNA: TGTGCCAGCAGCTTAACAACAGGGAACGACGAGCAGTACTTC.

This chain links TRBV9 with TRBJ2-2, with TRBD2 matching over 11 bases. Germline assignment: CDR1 SGDLS and CDR2 YYNGEE. CDR3 length equals 17 residues. J was trimmed by 2 bases and V by 0 bases; bases with no gene match: 3. The CDR3 DNA is TGTGCCAGCAGCGTAGGAGGGACTAGCGGAAACACCGGGGAGCTGTTTTTT. It yields the protein CASSVGGTSGNTGELFF.

Regarding this clone: An end of the junction differs from the germline gene, which may be a read error. The chain recombines TRBV10-3 with TRBJ1-1; a weak D match, TRBD1 (6 bases). Per the germline V gene, CDR1 is ENHRY and CDR2 is SYGVKD. The CDR3 has 16 amino acids. The CDR3 loop reads CASSGGAGTMNTEAFF. As DNA, the CDR3 is TGTGCCAGCAGTGGGGGGGCCGGGACAATGAACACTGAAGCTTTCTTT.

The genes are TRBV2 and TRBJ2-2; no reliable D call. Trimming pared 4 bases from V and 3 bases from J, leaving 3 bases between. CDR3 size: 12 residues. The germline V gene has CDR1 SNHLY and CDR2 FYNNEI. As DNA, the CDR3 is TGTGCCAGCAGTGGAGACACCGGGGAGCTGTTTTTT. It specifies CASSGDTGELFF.

This chain joins TRBV9 and TRBJ2-2; 12 bases line up with TRBD2. This CDR3 comprises 16 residues. The germline V gene encodes CDR1 SGDLS and CDR2 YYNGEE. The trim removed 1 base at V and 7 bases at J, leaving 5 bases unmatched. Here the CDR3 reads CASSVWTSGKGGELFF. The CDR3 bases are TGTGCCAGCAGCGTATGGACTAGCGGGAAGGGCGGGGAGCTGTTTTTT.

V and J are TRBV6-6 and TRBJ2-7; TRBD1 matches 9 bases. Trimming took 2 bases from V and 5 from J; bases not matched to a gene: 4. The germline CDR1 and CDR2 sequences are MNHNY and SVGAGI (reference sequence). The CDR3 length is 14 residues. This CDR3 is CASSYPDRGDEQYF. The CDR3 region has the DNA TGTGCCAGCAGTTACCCGGACAGGGGCGACGAGCAGTACTTC.

This chain uses TRBV6-5 with TRBJ2-7, with a weak D call TRBD1 (6 bases). The V gene lost 6 bases and the J gene lost 3 bases, with 18 bases spanning the gap. CDR1 MNHEY and CDR2 SVGAGI come from the germline V gene. The CDR3 is 15 amino acids. CDR3 sequence reads: CASRTRPGHHYEQYF. The CDR3 DNA sequence: TGTGCCAGCAGAACACGACCGGGACACCACTACGAGCAGTACTTC.

The rearrangement joins TRBV5-1 to TRBJ2-7; maybe TRBD1 (5 bases). From germline, CDR1 is SGHRS and CDR2 YFSETQ. The CDR3 runs 12 residues. Trimming removed 4 bases from V and 4 bases from J, with 9 bases in between. The CDR3 DNA follows: TGCGCCAGCAGCCAGGACATTTACGAGCAGTACTTC. Translating it yields CASSQDIYEQYF.

V usage is TRBV5-1 and J usage is TRBJ1-5; no clear D. Per germline, CDR1 SGHRS and CDR2 YFSETQ. Trimming removed 0 bases from V and 0 bases from J, with 1 base in between. This CDR3 has 13 residues. CDR3 sequence reads: CASSLGSNQPQHF. CDR3 DNA: TGCGCCAGCAGCTTGGGTAGCAATCAGCCCCAGCATTTT.

DNA for the CDR3: TGCAGCGCCGTGGTGTCAGGGGGGAATCAGCCCCAGCATTTT. It translates to CSAVVSGGNQPQHF. The V gene is TRBV29-1, the J gene TRBJ1-5; 7 nucleotides match TRBD1. V lost 7 bases to trimming and J lost 4 bases; unmatched junction nucleotides: 10. CDR1 is SQVTM, CDR2 ANQGSEA, per germline. The CDR3 has 14 amino acids. Complete variable domain (other parts from reference TRBV29-1 and TRBJ1-5): SAVISQKPSRDICQRGTSLTIQCQVDSQVTMMFWYRQQPGQSLTLIATANQGSEATYESGFVIDKFPISRPNLTFSTLTVSNMSPEDSSIYLCSAVVSGGNQPQHFGDGTRLSIL.

The rearrangement links TRBV7-8 to TRBJ2-1; 7 bases are shared with TRBD1. V dropped 0 bases and J dropped 1; count of bases not matched to a gene: 6. CDR3 length: 17 amino acids. Germline CDR1 reads SGHVS; CDR2 reads FQNEAQ. CDR3 protein: CASSLAARGISYNEQFF. CDR3 nucleotides: TGTGCCAGCAGCTTAGCCGCCAGGGGGATTTCCTACAATGAGCAGTTCTTC.

The J gene is TRBJ2-2, the V gene TRBV7-9; D remains unclear. V gave up 11 bases and J gave up 1 base, with 8 bases separating them. The CDR3 runs to 12 residues. The germline V gene has CDR1 SEHNR and CDR2 FQNEAQ (reference sequence). CDR3 loop: CAGAGNTGELFF. The CDR3 DNA follows: TGTGCCGGTGCAGGGAACACCGGGGAGCTGTTTTTT.

The chain couples TRBV9 to TRBJ2-1; D not resolved. The germline gives CDR1 SGDLS, CDR2 YYNGEE. The CDR3 extends over 15 amino acids. V lost 0 bases and J lost 3, with 10 bases in between. CDR3 bases: TGTGCCAGCAGCGTAGACGGTCGGAGCTACAATGAGCAGTTCTTC. Residues: CASSVDGRSYNEQFF.

The chain has TRBV5-1 and TRBJ2-7, with TRBD2 as a possible D gene (5 bases). Per germline, CDR1 SGHRS and CDR2 YFSETQ. V lost 4 bases and J lost 0, with 14 bases in between. This CDR3 region has 15 residues. The CDR3 sequence: CASSRSERSSYEQYF. The CDR3 DNA sequence: TGCGCCAGCAGCCGTAGCGAACGAAGCTCCTACGAGCAGTACTTC.

The chain links TRBV7-6 to TRBJ2-7, with unresolved D. From germline, CDR1 is SGHVS and CDR2 FNYEAQ. This CDR3 spans 15 amino acids. The V end was cut by 5 bases, the J end by 1 base, with 15 bases between. DNA for the CDR3: TGTGCCAGCAGCGTCGAGGATAGTTTATCCTACGAGCAGTACTTC. It translates to CASSVEDSLSYEQYF.